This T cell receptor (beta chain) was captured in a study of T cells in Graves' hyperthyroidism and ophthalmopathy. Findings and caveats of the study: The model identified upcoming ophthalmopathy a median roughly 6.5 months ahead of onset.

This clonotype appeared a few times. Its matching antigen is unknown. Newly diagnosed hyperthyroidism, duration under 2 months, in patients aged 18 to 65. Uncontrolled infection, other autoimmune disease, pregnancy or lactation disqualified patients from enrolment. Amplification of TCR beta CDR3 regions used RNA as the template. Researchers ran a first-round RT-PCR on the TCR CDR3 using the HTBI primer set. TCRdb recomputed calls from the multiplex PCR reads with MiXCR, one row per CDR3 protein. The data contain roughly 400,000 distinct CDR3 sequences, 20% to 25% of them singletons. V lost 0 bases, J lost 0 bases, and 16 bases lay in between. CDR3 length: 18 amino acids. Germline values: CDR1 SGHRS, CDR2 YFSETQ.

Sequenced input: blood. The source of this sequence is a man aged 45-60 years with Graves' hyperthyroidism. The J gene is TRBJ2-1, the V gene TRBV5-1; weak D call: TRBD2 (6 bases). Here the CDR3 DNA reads TGCGCCAGCAGCTTGGCCTGGGGCGGAGGGAGCTCCTACAATGAGCAGTTCTTC. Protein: CASSLAWGGGSSYNEQFF.